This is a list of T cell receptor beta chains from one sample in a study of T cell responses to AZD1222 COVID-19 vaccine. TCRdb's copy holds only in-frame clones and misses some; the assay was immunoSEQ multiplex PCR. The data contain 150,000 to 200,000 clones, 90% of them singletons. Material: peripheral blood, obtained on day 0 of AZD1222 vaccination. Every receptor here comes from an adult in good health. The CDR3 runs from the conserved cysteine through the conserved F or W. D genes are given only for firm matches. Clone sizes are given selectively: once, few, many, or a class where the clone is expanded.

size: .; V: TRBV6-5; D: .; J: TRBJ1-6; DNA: TGTGCCAGCAGGAGAGGGGAGGGAAGTAATTCACCCCTCCACTTT; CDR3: CASRRGEGSNSPLHF
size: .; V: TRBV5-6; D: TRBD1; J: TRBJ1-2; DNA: TGTGCCAGCAGCGAAACAGGGGGCAGGGATGGCTACACCTTC; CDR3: CASSETGGRDGYTF
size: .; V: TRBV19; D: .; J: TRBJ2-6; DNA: TGTGCCAGCAAACAAAACTCTGGGGCCAACGTCCTGACTTTC; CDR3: CASKQNSGANVLTF
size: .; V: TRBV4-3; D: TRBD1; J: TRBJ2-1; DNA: TGCGCCAGCAGCTACGGGACAGGGGCGGTCAATGAGCAGTTCTTC; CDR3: CASSYGTGAVNEQFF
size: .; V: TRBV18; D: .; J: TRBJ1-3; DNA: TGTGCCAGCTCACCACCCGGACGCTCTGGAAACACCATATATTTT; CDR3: CASSPPGRSGNTIYF
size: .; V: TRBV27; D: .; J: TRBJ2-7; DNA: TGTGCCAGCAGTTCACGGGACTGGTCCTACGAGCAGTACTTC; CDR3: CASSSRDWSYEQYF
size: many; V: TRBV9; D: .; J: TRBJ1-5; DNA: TGTGCCAGCAGCGTAGGTGTTAGCAATCAGCCCCAGCATTTT; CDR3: CASSVGVSNQPQHF
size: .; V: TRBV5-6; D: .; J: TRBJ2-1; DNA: TGTGCCAGCAGCTTTGGGACGGATTCCTACAATGAGCAGTTCTTC; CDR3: CASSFGTDSYNEQFF
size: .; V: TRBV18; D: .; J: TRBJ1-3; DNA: TGTGCCAGCTCAGAACAGAGCTCTGGAAACACCATATATTTT; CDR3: CASSEQSSGNTIYF
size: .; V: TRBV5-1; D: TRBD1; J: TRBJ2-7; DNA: TGCGCCAGCAGCTTGGCCGGACAGGGGGTGCAAAGGAGCGAGCAGTACTTC; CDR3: CASSLAGQGVQRSEQYF
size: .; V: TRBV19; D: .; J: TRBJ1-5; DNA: TGTGCCAGTAGTAACCGGCCATCTTATAGCAATCAGCCCCAGCATTTT; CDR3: CASSNRPSYSNQPQHF
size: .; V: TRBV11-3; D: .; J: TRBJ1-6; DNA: TGTGCCAGCAGCGCTAGGAGGTCACCCCTCCACTTT; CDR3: CASSARRSPLHF
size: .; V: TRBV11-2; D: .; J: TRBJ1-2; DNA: TGTGCCAGCAGGACCCTGAGCGACAGGAGAAGTGGCTACACCTTC; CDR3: CASRTLSDRRSGYTF
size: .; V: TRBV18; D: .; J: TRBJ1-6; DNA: TGTGCCAGCTCACCGCTCGACAGGACTTCGAATTCACCCCTCCACTTT; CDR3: CASSPLDRTSNSPLHF
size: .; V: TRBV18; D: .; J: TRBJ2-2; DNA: TGTGCCAGCTCAACGGGTAGCGGGGAGCTGTTTTTT; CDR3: CASSTGSGELFF
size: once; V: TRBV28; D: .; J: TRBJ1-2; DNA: TGTGCCAGCAGTTTATCGGGGCAGGGGAAGGCCTATGGCTACACCTTC; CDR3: CASSLSGQGKAYGYTF
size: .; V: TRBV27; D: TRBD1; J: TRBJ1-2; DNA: TGTGCCAGCAGTTCCCGGGACAGTCCGCACTCCCTGGGCTACACCTTC; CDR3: CASSSRDSPHSLGYTF
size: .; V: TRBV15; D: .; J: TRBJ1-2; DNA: TGTGCCACCAGCAGAGATCACACAGGAGGTGGCTACACCTTC; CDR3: CATSRDHTGGGYTF
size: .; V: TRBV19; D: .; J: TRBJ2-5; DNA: TGTGCCAGTAGTAGGGCTAGCGTAAATCTCGAGACCCAGTACTTC; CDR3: CASSRASVNLETQYF
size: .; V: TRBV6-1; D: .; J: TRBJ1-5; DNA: TGTGCCAGCAGTGAGATAGGAGCGAATAGCAATCAGCCCCAGCATTTT; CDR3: CASSEIGANSNQPQHF
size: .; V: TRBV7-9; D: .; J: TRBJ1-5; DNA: TGTGCCAGCAGCTCAACATATAGCAAGGGGCCCCAGCATTTT; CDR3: CASSSTYSKGPQHF
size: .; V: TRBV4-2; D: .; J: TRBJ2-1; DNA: TGTGCCAGCAGCCAAGTAAGGGACCCCTACAATGAGCAGTTCTTC; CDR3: CASSQVRDPYNEQFF
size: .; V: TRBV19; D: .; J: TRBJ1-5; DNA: TGTGCCAGTCGGCCCGGTTATAGCAATCAGCCCCAGCATTTT; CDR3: CASRPGYSNQPQHF
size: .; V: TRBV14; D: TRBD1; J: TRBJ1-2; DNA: TGTGCCAGCAGCCAAGATAGGGGAGGGGGCGGCACCTTC; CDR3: CASSQDRGGGGTF
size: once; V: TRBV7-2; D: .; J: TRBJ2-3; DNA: TGTGCCAGCAGCTTAGAATCAGATACGCAGTATTTT; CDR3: CASSLESDTQYF
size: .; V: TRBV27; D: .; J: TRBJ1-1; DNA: TGTGCCAGCAGTCCCCCGGACGGAGTGGGAGTAGCTTTCTTT; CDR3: CASSPPDGVGVAFF
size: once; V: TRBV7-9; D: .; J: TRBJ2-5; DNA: TGTGCCAGCAGTCAAGGTGGCAGGGGCCAAGAGACCCAGTACTTC; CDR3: CASSQGGRGQETQYF
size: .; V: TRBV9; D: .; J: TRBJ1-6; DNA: TGTGCCAGCGAGGTAGGGGACGGGATTTCACCCCTCCACTTT; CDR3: CASEVGDGISPLHF
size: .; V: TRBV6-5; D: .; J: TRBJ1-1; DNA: TGTGCCAGCTATAGGAATGAAGCTTTCTTT; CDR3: CASYRNEAFF
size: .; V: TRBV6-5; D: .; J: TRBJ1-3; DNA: TGTGCCAGCAGTTCGGGGGCAGCCTCTGGAAACACCATATATTTT; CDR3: CASSSGAASGNTIYF
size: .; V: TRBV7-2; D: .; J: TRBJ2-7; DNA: TGTGCCAGCAGCCTAGGAGGGGGACGGATCTACGAGCAGTACTTC; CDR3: CASSLGGGRIYEQYF
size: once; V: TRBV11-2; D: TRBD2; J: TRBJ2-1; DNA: TGTGCCAGCAGCACGGGACTAGACGATGAGCAGTTCTTC; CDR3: CASSTGLDDEQFF
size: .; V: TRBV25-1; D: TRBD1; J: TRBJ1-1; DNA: TGTGTCAGCAGTGAAGGGGTTCCTACAGGGGGCTATGGGGCTTTCTTT; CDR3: CVSSEGVPTGGYGAFF
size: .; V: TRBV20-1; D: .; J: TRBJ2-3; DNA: TGCAGTGCTAGTCCTCTTAGCGCCTTTACAGATACGCAGTATTTT; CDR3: CSASPLSAFTDTQYF